These 30 T cell receptor beta chains were all obtained from the same sample, sequenced in a study of blood T cell repertoires in COVID-19. Libraries were prepared by immunoSEQ multiplex PCR; TCRdb keeps only in-frame clonotypes and omits some of them. Of roughly 14,000 clones detected, around 80% appear once; the ten largest clones hold approximately 15%. Sequencing input: peripheral blood. The receptors originated from a human donor in a cohort sampled during active COVID-19.

The chain couples TRBV6-5 to TRBJ1-1; D possibly corresponds to TRBD1 (6 bases). The ends were cut back, 5 bases at V and 3 bases at J, with 13 bases in the middle. Germline assignment: CDR1 MNHEY and CDR2 SVGAGI. This CDR3 contains 14 residues. CDR3 sequence: CASSQQGPDTEAFF. Here the CDR3 DNA reads TGTGCCAGCAGTCAACAGGGTCCAGACACTGAAGCTTTCTTT.

The chain joins TRBV4-2 to TRBJ2-5, with TRBD1 as a possible D gene (6 bases). This CDR3 comprises 15 residues. The V end lost 1 base, the J end lost 5 bases, and 14 bases lay between the germline ends. Germline loops: CDR1 LGHNA, CDR2 YNFKEQ. The CDR3, as DNA: TGTGCCAGCAGCCAAGGGACAGCAACGGGGGAGACCCAGTACTTC. Translation: CASSQGTATGETQYF.

V is TRBV4-3 and J is TRBJ1-2; a weak D match, TRBD1 (6 bases). Germline assignment: CDR1 LGHNA and CDR2 YSLEER. The V end was cut by 0 bases, the J end by 14 bases, with 25 bases between. The CDR3 contains 16 residues. The CDR3: CASSQDYNFPGGALTF. The CDR3 nucleotides read TGCGCCAGCAGCCAAGATTACAATTTTCCGGGGGGGGCATTAACCTTC.

This clone is deemed medium-sized (0.01 to 0.1%). The chain has TRBV29-1 and TRBJ2-1, with TRBD1 identical over 7 bases. V shed 1 base and J 6 bases; nucleotides not matched to a gene: 12. This CDR3 contains 16 residues. The germline V gene has CDR1 SQVTM and CDR2 ANQGSEA. The CDR3 protein is CSVEGSPGTVGNEQFF. CDR3 nucleotide sequence: TGCAGCGTTGAAGGCTCCCCCGGGACAGTGGGCAATGAGCAGTTCTTC.

The gene calls are TRBV6-1 and TRBJ2-2; D not certain. Germline V CDR1 and CDR2: MNHNS, SASEGT. The V gene lost 0 bases and the J gene lost 7 bases, with 6 bases spanning the gap. CDR3 length: 13 residues. CDR3 in amino acids: CASSEAVSGELFF. CDR3 nucleotides: TGTGCCAGCAGTGAAGCGGTCAGCGGGGAGCTGTTTTTT.

The chain combines TRBV7-9 with TRBJ1-2, with 8 bases aligning to TRBD1. With 6 bases clipped from V and 5 bases from J, the junction kept 5 bases outside the gene matches. The germline CDR1 and CDR2 sequences are SEHNR and FQNEAQ (reference sequence). The CDR3 consists of 13 residues. CDR3 bases: TGTGCCAGCAGTCGGGACAGGAGATATGGCTACACCTTC. Its translation: CASSRDRRYGYTF.

Only a few counts were recorded for this clone. This rearrangement joins TRBV7-2 to TRBJ2-7; a weak D match, TRBD2 (5 bases). The germline V and J ends were trimmed by 6 bases and 5 bases, with 17 bases remaining between them. This CDR3 comprises 14 residues. CDR1 SGHTA and CDR2 FQGNSA come from the germline V gene. The CDR3 sequence is CASRSEGSTDEQYF. CDR3 nucleotide sequence: TGTGCCAGCAGGTCAGAGGGATCTACTGACGAGCAGTACTTC.

This sequence joins TRBV18 and TRBJ1-4; TRBD1 aligns across 8 bases. The CDR3 has 12 amino acids. CDR1 and CDR2 from the germline V gene are KGHSH and LQKENI. The J segment lost 14 bases and the V segment lost 6 bases, leaving 8 bases of the junction unmatched. The CDR3 nucleotides read TGTGCCAGCTCCGCGAGACAGGGGCGGCTGTTTTTT. This encodes CASSARQGRLFF.

The chain links TRBV6-2 or TRBV6-3 to TRBJ2-6; D is undetermined. Germline CDR1 and CDR2: MNHEY and SVGEGT. V gave up 4 bases and J gave up 0 bases, with 13 bases separating them. The CDR3 covers 17 residues. CDR3 sequence (DNA): TGTGCCAGCAGTTTTTTTACTAAGAGCTCTGGGGCCAACGTCCTGACTTTC. It specifies CASSFFTKSSGANVLTF.

The V gene is TRBV9, the J gene TRBJ2-7, with 8 nucleotides matching TRBD1. CDR3 length equals 14 residues. The V gene's germline CDR1 is SGDLS and CDR2 YYNGEE. J was trimmed by 3 bases and V by 0 bases; bases with no gene match: 2. DNA for the CDR3: TGTGCCAGCAGCGTAGGGGACAGGAACTACGAGCAGTACTTC. Translation gives CASSVGDRNYEQYF.

V usage is TRBV4-3 and J usage is TRBJ2-7, with 7 bases aligning to TRBD1. Germline V gene lookup returns CDR1 LGHNA and CDR2 YSLEER. The CDR3 loop spans 16 amino acids. V shed 0 bases and J 8 bases; nucleotides not matched to a gene: 13. This CDR3 is CASSQDLVTGKVKQYF. The CDR3 DNA reads TGCGCCAGCAGCCAAGATCTAGTGACAGGGAAGGTAAAGCAGTACTTC.

CDR3 sequence: CASSQDGSGTTDTQYF. The CDR3 DNA sequence: TGCGCCAGCAGCCAAGATGGTAGCGGGACGACAGATACGCAGTATTTT. The chain is built from TRBV4-3 and TRBJ2-3; 8 bases fit TRBD2. There are 16 residues in the CDR3. With V trimmed by 0 bases and J by 3 bases, 5 bases remained unmatched. The germline gives CDR1 LGHNA, CDR2 YSLEER.

The chain recombines TRBV7-9 with TRBJ2-7, with D hard to call. There are 11 residues in the CDR3. Trimming removed 5 bases from V and 4 bases from J, with 6 bases in between. Germline V gene lookup returns CDR1 SEHNR and CDR2 FQNEAQ (reference sequence). CDR3 amino acids: CASSPQYEQYF. Written as DNA, the CDR3 is TGTGCCAGCAGCCCACAGTACGAGCAGTACTTC.

This clone was counted only a few times. This sequence joins TRBV3-1 (or the pseudogene TRBV3-2) and TRBJ2-7; D remains unclear. CDR3 length equals 12 residues. Looked up from germline, CDR1 is LGHDT and CDR2 is YNNKEL (reference sequence). Trimming left V 1 base short and J 3 bases short, with 4 bases between. DNA for the CDR3: TGTGCCAGCAGCCAAGCCGTCTACGAGCAGTACTTC. The encoded protein is CASSQAVYEQYF.

The chain uses TRBV9 and TRBJ2-7, with D perhaps TRBD2 (8 bases). From germline, CDR1 is SGDLS and CDR2 YYNGEE. The CDR3 totals 15 residues. V lost 4 bases and J lost 2, with 16 bases in between. Here the CDR3 DNA reads TGTGCCAGCAGCCGGGGGGGACAGAGGACCTACGAGCAGTACTTC. Translated, it gives CASSRGGQRTYEQYF.

This clone appeared a few times. The rearrangement uses TRBV3-1 (or the pseudogene TRBV3-2) and TRBJ1-5, with D hard to call. Trimming removed 0 bases at V and 1 base at J, with 7 bases between. The CDR3 spans 15 residues. CDR1 and CDR2 from the germline V gene are LGHDT and YNNKEL (reference sequence). The CDR3 protein is CASSQDSQSNQPQHF. CDR3 in DNA: TGTGCCAGCAGCCAAGATTCCCAGAGCAATCAGCCCCAGCATTTT.

The chain couples TRBV18 to TRBJ2-2; D is uncertain. The V gene lost 4 bases and the J gene lost 2 bases, with 5 bases spanning the gap. This CDR3 is 13 amino acids long. Germline lookup yields CDR1 KGHSH and CDR2 LQKENI. The CDR3 sequence is CASSQSNTGELFF. Written as DNA, the CDR3 is TGTGCCAGCTCACAGAGTAACACCGGGGAGCTGTTTTTT.

V and J are TRBV29-1 and TRBJ2-5, with 8 bases that match TRBD1. This CDR3 is 13 amino acids long. Trimming removed 8 bases from V and 4 bases from J; junction bases left unmatched: 9. The V gene's germline CDR1 is SQVTM and CDR2 ANQGSEA. CDR3 bases: TGCAGCTATGACAGGGGCGCAGGAGAGACCCAGTACTTC. Its translation: CSYDRGAGETQYF.

The chain recombines TRBV27 with TRBJ2-1, with D perhaps TRBD2 (6 bases). Per germline, CDR1 MNHEY and CDR2 SMNVEV (reference sequence). This CDR3 has 15 residues. Trimming pared 8 bases from V and 2 bases from J, leaving 16 bases between. The CDR3 nucleotides are TGTGCCAGCGGTGGCGGGGCCTTCCCCTACAATGAGCAGTTCTTC. Translated: CASGGGAFPYNEQFF.

This sequence joins TRBV9 and TRBJ2-5, with D possibly being TRBD2 (5 bases). The CDR3 runs to 15 residues. Germline V CDR1 and CDR2: SGDLS, YYNGEE. Trimming stripped 3 bases from V and 2 bases from J, with 14 bases between. The CDR3 DNA reads TGTGCCAGCAGCGAGGGAGCTAGGGTACAAGAGACCCAGTACTTC. Its translation is CASSEGARVQETQYF.

This clone came up once. J is TRBJ1-1 and V is TRBV30, with TRBD1 matching 9 bases. The CDR3 is 12 amino acids. Per the germline V gene, CDR1 is GTSNPN and CDR2 is SVGIG (reference sequence). Trimming at V came to 5 bases and at J to 6 bases, leaving 4 bases not matched to a gene. CDR3 in amino acids: CAWQQGAPEAFF. CDR3 coding DNA: TGTGCCTGGCAACAGGGGGCCCCTGAAGCTTTCTTT.

The rearrangement uses TRBV30 and TRBJ2-2; 8 bases match TRBD2. V lost 2 bases, J lost 6 bases, and 5 bases stayed unmatched. Germline CDR1 reads GTSNPN; CDR2 reads SVGIG (reference sequence). The CDR3 has 14 residues. The CDR3 DNA follows: TGTGCCTGGAGTCGGGGGGGTCCCCCCGGGGAGCTGTTTTTT. Translating it yields CAWSRGGPPGELFF.

CDR3 bases: TGTGCCAGCAGTTTATCGCTGGCCAGGGGGTCGGGTACGAGTGAGCAGTTCTTC. It codes for CASSLSLARGSGTSEQFF. The chain joins TRBV27 to TRBJ2-1, with TRBD1 identical over 7 bases. The CDR3 spans 18 residues. Trimming cost V 0 bases and J 9 bases; bases outside gene matches: 17. Germline V gene lookup returns CDR1 MNHEY and CDR2 SMNVEV (reference sequence).

This chain joins TRBV4-1 and TRBJ2-3; possible D gene TRBD2, 6 bases. Germline CDR1 and CDR2: MGHRA and YSYEKL. V lost 4 bases and J lost 3, with 14 bases in between. The CDR3 loop spans 15 amino acids. CDR3 coding DNA: TGCGCCAGCAGCCTAAAGTTCGGGGGAACAGATACGCAGTATTTT. Its protein product is CASSLKFGGTDTQYF.

This rearrangement joins TRBV19 to TRBJ2-2; D is uncertain. The CDR3 length is 13 residues. Germline V gene data show CDR1 as LNHDA and CDR2 as SQIVND (reference sequence). V lost 5 bases and J lost 6, with 10 bases in between. CDR3 nucleotides: TGTGCCAGTAGTCCGCAGACTGCCGGGGAGCTGTTTTTT. Translating gives CASSPQTAGELFF.

V and J are TRBV4-2 and TRBJ1-6; D is perhaps TRBD1 (5 bases). Germline V gene lookup returns CDR1 LGHNA and CDR2 YNFKEQ. The CDR3 runs 15 residues. The V end was cut by 3 bases, the J end by 1 base, with 7 bases between. CDR3 sequence reads: CASSQGGSYNSPLHF. The CDR3, as DNA: TGTGCCAGCAGCCAGGGGGGGTCCTATAATTCACCCCTCCACTTT.

This chain joins TRBV24-1 and TRBJ2-5, with 8 positions matching TRBD2. This CDR3 comprises 13 residues. Germline lookup yields CDR1 KGHDR and CDR2 SFDVKD. V lost 7 bases and J lost 5; bases outside the gene matches: 5. This CDR3 is CATSQSGSETQYF. The CDR3 DNA is TGTGCCACCAGCCAGAGCGGGAGTGAGACCCAGTACTTC.

J is TRBJ2-7 and V is TRBV7-2, with 9 positions matching TRBD2. The CDR3 is 15 residues long. Per germline, CDR1 SGHTA and CDR2 FQGNSA. With V trimmed by 4 bases and J by 1 base, 5 bases remained unmatched. The CDR3 is CASSSKTSGSYEQYF. CDR3 coding DNA: TGTGCCAGCAGCTCAAAGACTAGCGGTTCCTACGAGCAGTACTTC.

This clone was counted once. The chain couples TRBV7-9 to TRBJ2-7; possibly TRBD1 for D (6 bases). CDR3 length: 15 residues. Trimming cost V 0 bases and J 1 base, with 10 bases left between them. The germline gives CDR1 SEHNR, CDR2 FQNEAQ (reference sequence). The CDR3 bases are TGTGCCAGCAGCTTAGCGGGGGCAGTGTCCTACGAGCAGTACTTC. Protein: CASSLAGAVSYEQYF. Supplemented by reference TRBV7-9 and TRBJ2-7, the full variable domain reads DTGVSQNPRHKITKRGQNVTFRCDPISEHNRLYWYRQTLGQGPEFLTYFQNEAQLEKSRLLSDRFSAERPKGSFSTLEIQRTEQGDSAMYLCASSLAGAVSYEQYFGPGTRLTVT.

The chain joins TRBV11-2 to TRBJ1-4; D is unclear. Germline V gene data show CDR1 as SGHAT and CDR2 as FQNNGV. The V gene lost 5 bases and the J gene lost 5 bases, with 12 bases spanning the gap. CDR3 length equals 14 residues. In nucleotides, the CDR3 is TGTGCCAGCAGCCCTATCGCCAGGAATGAAAAACTGTTTTTT. Translating gives CASSPIARNEKLFF.